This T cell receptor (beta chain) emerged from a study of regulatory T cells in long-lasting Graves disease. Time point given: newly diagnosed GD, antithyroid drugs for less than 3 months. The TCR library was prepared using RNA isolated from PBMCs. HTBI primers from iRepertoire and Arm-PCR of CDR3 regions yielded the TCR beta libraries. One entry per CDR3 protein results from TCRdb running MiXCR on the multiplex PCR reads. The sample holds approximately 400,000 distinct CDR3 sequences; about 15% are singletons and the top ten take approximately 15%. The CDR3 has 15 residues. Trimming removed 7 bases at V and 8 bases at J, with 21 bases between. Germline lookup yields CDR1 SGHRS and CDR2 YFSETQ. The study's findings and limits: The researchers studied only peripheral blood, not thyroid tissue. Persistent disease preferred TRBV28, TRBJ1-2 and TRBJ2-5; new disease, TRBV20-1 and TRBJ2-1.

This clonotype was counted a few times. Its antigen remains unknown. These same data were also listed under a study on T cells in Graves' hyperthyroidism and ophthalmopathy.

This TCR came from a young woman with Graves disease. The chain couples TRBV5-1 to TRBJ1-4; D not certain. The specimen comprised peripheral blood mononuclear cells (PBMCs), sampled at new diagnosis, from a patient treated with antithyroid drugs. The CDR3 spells CASSSFRPTVEKLFF. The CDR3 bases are TGCGCCAGCTCCTCCTTTCGGCCGACGGTGGAAAAACTGTTTTTT.